The 21 T cell receptor beta chains given below trace back to one sample, sequenced in a study of beta chain features in type 1 diabetes. Investigators reverse transcribed all isolated RNA, so they sequenced expressed TCRB transcripts. The protocol was immunoSEQ multiplex PCR, while the TCRdb copy is restricted to in-frame clones and leaves out a portion. The table includes 350,000 to 400,000 clones, roughly 15% detected once. Sequenced material: naive CD4+ T cells from blood. The source of these receptors is a woman aged 18-29 years in good health.

This clone occurred a few times. The V call is TRBV9, the J call TRBJ1-1; D unresolved. This CDR3 has 14 amino acids. CDR1 is SGDLS and CDR2 is YYNGEE in the germline V gene. The V end was cut by 4 bases, the J end by 0 bases, with 10 bases between. The CDR3 spells CASSLQIMNTEAFF. The DNA of the CDR3 is TGTGCCAGCAGCCTACAGATCATGAACACTGAAGCTTTCTTT.

This CDR3 is CASSLDGTGGYYNEQFF. The CDR3 nucleotides read TGTGCCAGCAGCTTAGACGGGACAGGGGGTTACTACAATGAGCAGTTCTTC. The chain joins TRBV7-2 to TRBJ2-1, with 11 bases that match TRBD1. Germline-derived CDR1 and CDR2 are SGHTA and FQGNSA. There are 17 residues in the CDR3. The V and J ends lost 1 base and 3 bases, in that order; junction bases with no gene match: 5.

Written as DNA, the CDR3 is TGTGCCAGCAGTTTATCGGAAGGGTTTAGGGGCAATGAGCAGTTCTTC. Its protein is CASSLSEGFRGNEQFF. The chain combines TRBV27 with TRBJ2-1; a possible D gene is TRBD1 (5 bases). Trimming shortened V by 0 bases and J by 6 bases, and 15 bases separated the two germline ends. Germline V lookup: CDR1 MNHEY, CDR2 SMNVEV (reference sequence). This CDR3 is built from 16 residues.

This rearrangement joins TRBV11-3 to TRBJ2-2; 14 bases are a match to TRBD2. Per the germline V gene, CDR1 is SGHNT and CDR2 is YENEEA. The CDR3 has 17 residues. V lost 4 bases and J lost 7; bases outside the gene matches: 8. CDR3 sequence: CASSSNGLAGGRGELFF. The CDR3 DNA reads as TGTGCCAGCAGCTCAAATGGACTAGCGGGAGGTCGCGGGGAGCTGTTTTTT. Full variable domain (outside the CDR3, taken from reference TRBV11-3 and TRBJ2-2): EAGVVQSPRYKIIEKKQPVAFWCNPISGHNTLYWYLQNLGQGPELLIRYENEEAVDDSQLPKDRFSAERLKGVDSTLKIQPAELGDSAVYLCASSSNGLAGGRGELFFGEGSRLTVL.

This chain connects TRBV25-1 to TRBJ1-2; D is ambiguous. CDR3 length: 13 amino acids. V was trimmed by 4 bases and J by 0 bases, leaving 6 bases between them. CDR1 and CDR2 from the germline V gene are MGHDK and SYGVNS. The CDR3 sequence is CASSVLSNYGYTF. CDR3 coding DNA: TGTGCCAGCAGTGTTTTATCTAACTATGGCTACACCTTC.

The chain uses TRBV5-1 and TRBJ2-7; 12 bases agree with TRBD2. This CDR3 region has 18 residues. CDR1 and CDR2 (germline): SGHRS, YFSETQ. V was clipped by 0 bases and J by 0 bases; unmatched bases: 7. The CDR3 is CASSLALAGGPNSYEQYF. Here the CDR3 DNA reads TGCGCCAGCAGCTTGGCCCTAGCGGGAGGGCCAAACTCCTACGAGCAGTACTTC. Supplemented by reference TRBV5-1 and TRBJ2-7, the full variable domain reads KAGVTQTPRYLIKTRGQQVTLSCSPISGHRSVSWYQQTPGQGLQFLFEYFSETQRNKGNFPGRFSGRQFSNSRSEMNVSTLELGDSALYLCASSLALAGGPNSYEQYFGPGTRLTVT.

V and J are TRBV14 and TRBJ1-2, with unresolved D. V was pared by 0 bases and J by 8 bases, with 16 bases between. The CDR3 extends over 15 amino acids. CDR1 and CDR2 from the germline V gene are SGHDN and FVKESK. The CDR3 spells CASSQELGIRGGYTF. The CDR3 DNA sequence: TGTGCCAGCAGCCAAGAACTAGGGATCAGAGGGGGCTACACCTTC.

The V gene is TRBV5-1, the J gene TRBJ2-7; 7 bases align to TRBD2. The ends lost 4 bases at V and 6 bases at J; junction bases unmatched: 7. Germline V gene data show CDR1 as SGHRS and CDR2 as YFSETQ. The CDR3 runs to 13 residues. The CDR3 is CASSLRGGSEQYF. The CDR3 bases are TGCGCCAGCAGCCTAAGGGGCGGGAGCGAGCAGTACTTC.

This clone was counted a few times. The J gene is TRBJ2-5, the V gene TRBV28; 8 bases match TRBD1. Germline-derived CDR1 and CDR2 are MDHEN and SYDVKM. Trimming took 8 bases from V and 2 from J; bases not matched to a gene: 7. The CDR3 consists of 14 residues. The CDR3 region has the DNA TGTGCCAGCTTGACAGGGGATACTCAAGAGACCCAGTACTTC. This codes for CASLTGDTQETQYF.

This clone has more than one count but fewer than ten. V usage is TRBV12-5 and J usage is TRBJ2-5; 8 nucleotides agree with TRBD2. CDR1 is LGHNT and CDR2 is FRNRAP in the germline V gene. CDR3 size: 14 residues. V trimming: 7 bases; J trimming: 1 base; junction bases outside the gene matches: 5. This CDR3 reads CASALSGSQETQYF. In DNA form, the CDR3 reads TGTGCTAGTGCTCTAAGCGGGAGCCAAGAGACCCAGTACTTC.

This chain connects TRBV6-1 to TRBJ2-3; weak D call: TRBD2 (5 bases). V was trimmed by 0 bases and J by 0 bases, leaving 7 bases between them. CDR3 size: 15 residues. Per the germline V gene, CDR1 is MNHNS and CDR2 is SASEGT. The CDR3 DNA reads TGTGCCAGCAGTGAAGCAAGCGGTAGCACAGATACGCAGTATTTT. Protein product: CASSEASGSTDTQYF.

The genes are TRBV7-2 and TRBJ2-3; a possible D gene is TRBD2 (6 bases). Trimming stripped 0 bases from V and 0 bases from J, with 16 bases between. Germline V gene data show CDR1 as SGHTA and CDR2 as FQGNSA. The length of the CDR3 is 18 residues. The CDR3: CASSLAMDYSQSTDTQYF. The CDR3, as DNA: TGTGCCAGCAGCTTAGCGATGGACTATAGTCAAAGCACAGATACGCAGTATTTT.

The CDR3 loop reads CASSIGTPNEQFF. In nucleotides, the CDR3 is TGTGCCAGCAGCATCGGGACTCCGAATGAGCAGTTCTTC. The chain has TRBV7-9 and TRBJ2-1; D possibly corresponds to TRBD2 (6 bases). With 5 bases removed from V and 7 bases from J, the gap between germline ends came to 12 bases. This CDR3 has 13 amino acids. Per the germline V gene, CDR1 is SEHNR and CDR2 is FQNEAQ (reference sequence).

The chain employs TRBV27 and TRBJ2-1; 8 bases map to TRBD2. The CDR3 length is 11 residues. Germline loops: CDR1 MNHEY, CDR2 SMNVEV (reference sequence). V gave up 5 bases and J gave up 12 bases; unmatched junction bases: 3. CDR3 loop: CASSERERQFF. The CDR3 DNA reads as TGTGCCAGCAGTGAGCGGGAGAGGCAGTTCTTC.

This chain uses TRBV9 with TRBJ2-7, with 7 bases that match TRBD1. This CDR3 is built from 13 residues. Germline values: CDR1 SGDLS, CDR2 YYNGEE. V was pared by 4 bases and J by 6 bases, with 7 bases of the junction left unmatched. The CDR3 nucleotides are TGTGCCAGCAGCACAGGACAGGTTGGCGAGCAGTACTTC. It codes for CASSTGQVGEQYF.

This clone came up a few times. The chain links TRBV28 to TRBJ1-1, with D tentatively TRBD1 (6 bases). Per the germline V gene, CDR1 is MDHEN and CDR2 is SYDVKM. The CDR3 extends over 14 amino acids. The V end lost 5 bases, the J end lost 3 bases, and 13 bases lay between the germline ends. The CDR3 is CASSGQISYTEAFF. For the CDR3, the DNA is TGTGCCAGCAGTGGACAGATTTCTTACACTGAAGCTTTCTTT.

CDR3 coding DNA: TGCGCCAGCAGCAATAAGAGCAGGGCGAACACTGAAGCTTTCTTT. This encodes CASSNKSRANTEAFF. V and J are TRBV4-1 and TRBJ1-1; possible D gene TRBD1, 5 bases. Germline V CDR1 and CDR2: MGHRA, YSYEKL. The CDR3 has 15 amino acids. Trimming removed 5 bases at V and 1 base at J, with 14 bases between.

This clone occurred a few times. A read error may produce the germline difference seen at one junction end. V is TRBV4-2 and J is TRBJ2-1; a weak D match, TRBD1 (5 bases). This CDR3 is built from 14 residues. Germline V gene sequence: CDR1 LGHNA, CDR2 YNFKEQ. In nucleotides, the CDR3 is TGTGCCAGCAGCCAAGACCCAGGGTACAGTGAGCAGTTCTTC. Protein sequence: CASSQDPGYSEQFF.

This clone turned up a few times. The V gene is TRBV28, the J gene TRBJ1-1; TRBD1 matches 7 bases. J gave up 7 bases and V 3 bases, and 5 bases lay outside the gene matches. From germline, CDR1 is MDHEN and CDR2 SYDVKM. CDR3 length: 13 amino acids. This CDR3 reads CASSFSTGLEAFF. CDR3 DNA sequence: TGTGCCAGCAGTTTCTCGACAGGGCTTGAAGCTTTCTTT.

This rearrangement joins TRBV28 to TRBJ1-5; possible D gene TRBD1, 6 bases. Germline assignment: CDR1 MDHEN and CDR2 SYDVKM. Trimming removed 5 bases at V and 4 bases at J, with 15 bases between. The CDR3 spans 15 residues. CDR3 region: CASSAAGTQNQPQHF. The CDR3, as DNA: TGTGCCAGCAGTGCAGCCGGGACACAAAATCAGCCCCAGCATTTT.

This clone was counted a few times. The gene calls are TRBV30 and TRBJ1-2, with TRBD1 identical over 10 bases. Trimming cost V 5 bases and J 6 bases; bases outside gene matches: 9. CDR1 GTSNPN and CDR2 SVGIG come from the germline V gene (reference sequence). The CDR3 runs to 14 residues. CDR3 in DNA: TGTGCCTGGGCGGGACAGGGGACGTTCGATGGCTACACCTTC. It codes for CAWAGQGTFDGYTF.